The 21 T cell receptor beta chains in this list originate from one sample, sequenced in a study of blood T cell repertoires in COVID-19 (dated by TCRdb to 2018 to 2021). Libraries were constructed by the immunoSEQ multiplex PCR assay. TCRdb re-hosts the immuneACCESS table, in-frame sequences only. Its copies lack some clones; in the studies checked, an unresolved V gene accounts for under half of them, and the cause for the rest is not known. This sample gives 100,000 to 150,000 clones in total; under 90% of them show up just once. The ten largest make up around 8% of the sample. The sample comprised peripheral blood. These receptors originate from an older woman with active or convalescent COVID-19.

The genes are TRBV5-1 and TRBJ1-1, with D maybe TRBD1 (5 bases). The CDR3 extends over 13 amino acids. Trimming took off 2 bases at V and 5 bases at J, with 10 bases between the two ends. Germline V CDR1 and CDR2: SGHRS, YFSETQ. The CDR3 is CASSFAGSTEAFF. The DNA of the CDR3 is TGCGCCAGCAGCTTTGCAGGGTCGACTGAAGCTTTCTTT.

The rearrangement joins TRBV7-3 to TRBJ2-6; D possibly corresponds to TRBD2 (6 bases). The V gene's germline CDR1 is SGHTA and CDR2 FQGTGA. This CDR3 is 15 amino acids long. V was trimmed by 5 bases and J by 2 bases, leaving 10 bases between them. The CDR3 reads CASSAAGTGANVLTF. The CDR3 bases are TGTGCCAGCAGCGCCGCGGGGACTGGGGCCAACGTCCTGACTTTC.

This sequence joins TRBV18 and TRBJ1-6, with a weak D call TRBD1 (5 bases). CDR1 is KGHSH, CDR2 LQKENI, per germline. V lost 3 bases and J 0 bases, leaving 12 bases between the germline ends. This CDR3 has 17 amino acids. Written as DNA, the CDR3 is TGTGCCAGCTCACCGGACATGGTTAGCTCCTATAATTCACCCCTCCACTTT. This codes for CASSPDMVSSYNSPLHF.

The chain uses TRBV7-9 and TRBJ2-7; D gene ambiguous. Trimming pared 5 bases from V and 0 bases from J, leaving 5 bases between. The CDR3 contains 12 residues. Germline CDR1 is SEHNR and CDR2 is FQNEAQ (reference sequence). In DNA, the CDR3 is TGTGCCAGCAGCACTACCTCCTACGAGCAGTACTTC. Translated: CASSTTSYEQYF.

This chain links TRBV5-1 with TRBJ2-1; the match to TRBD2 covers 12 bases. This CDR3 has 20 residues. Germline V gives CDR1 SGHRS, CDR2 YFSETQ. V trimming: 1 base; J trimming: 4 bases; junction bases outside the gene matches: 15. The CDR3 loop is CASSLRPSGGAAVGYNEQFF. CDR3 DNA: TGCGCCAGCAGCTTGCGACCTAGCGGGGGGGCCGCGGTAGGGTACAATGAGCAGTTCTTC.

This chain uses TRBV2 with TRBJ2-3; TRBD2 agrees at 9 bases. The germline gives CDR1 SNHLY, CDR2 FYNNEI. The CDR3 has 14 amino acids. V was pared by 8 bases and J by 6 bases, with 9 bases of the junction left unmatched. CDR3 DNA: TGTGCCAGCTTAGGACTAGCGATGGGGGATACGCAGTATTTT. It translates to CASLGLAMGDTQYF.

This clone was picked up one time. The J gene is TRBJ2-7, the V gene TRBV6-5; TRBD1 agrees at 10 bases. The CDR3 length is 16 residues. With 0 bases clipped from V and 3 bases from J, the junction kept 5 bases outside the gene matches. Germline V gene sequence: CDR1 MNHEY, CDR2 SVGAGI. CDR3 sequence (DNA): TGTGCCAGCAGTTACTCGAGAAGGACAGGGGGCTACGAGCAGTACTTC. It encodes CASSYSRRTGGYEQYF.

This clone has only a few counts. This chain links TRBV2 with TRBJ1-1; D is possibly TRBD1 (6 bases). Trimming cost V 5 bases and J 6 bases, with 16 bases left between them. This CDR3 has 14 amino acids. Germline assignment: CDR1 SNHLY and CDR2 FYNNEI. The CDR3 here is CASSQIQGGAEAFF. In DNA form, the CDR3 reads TGTGCCAGCAGTCAAATACAGGGAGGGGCTGAAGCTTTCTTT.

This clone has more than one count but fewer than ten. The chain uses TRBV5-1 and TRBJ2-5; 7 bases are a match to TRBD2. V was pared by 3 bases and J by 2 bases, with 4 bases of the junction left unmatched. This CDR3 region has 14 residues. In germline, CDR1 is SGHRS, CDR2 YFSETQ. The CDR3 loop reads CASSSTAGQETQYF. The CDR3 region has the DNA TGCGCCAGCAGCTCAACAGCGGGGCAAGAGACCCAGTACTTC.

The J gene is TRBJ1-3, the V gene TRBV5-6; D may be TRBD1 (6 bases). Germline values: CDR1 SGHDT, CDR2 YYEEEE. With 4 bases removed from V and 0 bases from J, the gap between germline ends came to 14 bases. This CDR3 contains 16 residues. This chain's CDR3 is CASSRMDSYSGNTIYF. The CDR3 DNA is TGTGCCAGCAGCAGGATGGACAGTTACTCTGGAAACACCATATATTTT.

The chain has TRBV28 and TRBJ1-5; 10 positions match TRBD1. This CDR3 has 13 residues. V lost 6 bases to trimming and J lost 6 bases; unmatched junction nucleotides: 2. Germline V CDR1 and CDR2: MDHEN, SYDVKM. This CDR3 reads CASRWTGGQPQHF. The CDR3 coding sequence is TGTGCCAGCAGATGGACAGGGGGTCAGCCCCAGCATTTT.

CDR3 DNA sequence: TGTGCCAGCAGGGTATCGGGCTCCTACGAGCAGTACGTC. It yields the protein CASRVSGSYEQYV. The rearrangement links TRBV6-5 to TRBJ2-7; D gene ambiguous. V was trimmed by 6 bases and J by 0 bases, leaving 9 bases between them. The CDR3 loop spans 13 amino acids. Germline loops: CDR1 MNHEY, CDR2 SVGAGI.

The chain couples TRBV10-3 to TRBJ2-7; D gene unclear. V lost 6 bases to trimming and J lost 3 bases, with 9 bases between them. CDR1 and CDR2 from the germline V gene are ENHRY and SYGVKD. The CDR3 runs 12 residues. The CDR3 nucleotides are TGTGCCATCAGGACTCCGGGCTACGAGCAGTACTTC. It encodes CAIRTPGYEQYF.

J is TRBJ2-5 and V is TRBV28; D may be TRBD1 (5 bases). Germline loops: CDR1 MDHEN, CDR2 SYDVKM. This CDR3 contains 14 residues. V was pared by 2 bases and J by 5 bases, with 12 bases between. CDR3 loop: CASSLLRGGETQYF. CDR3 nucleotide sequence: TGTGCCAGCAGTTTACTAAGGGGTGGGGAGACCCAGTACTTC.

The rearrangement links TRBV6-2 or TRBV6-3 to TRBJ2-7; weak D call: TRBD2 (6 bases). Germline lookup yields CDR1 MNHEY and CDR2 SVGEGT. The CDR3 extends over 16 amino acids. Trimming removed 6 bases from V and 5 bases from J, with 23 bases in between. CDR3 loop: CASSSSELAGLNEQYV. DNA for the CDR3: TGTGCCAGCAGCTCTAGCGAATTGGCCGGGCTTAACGAGCAGTACGTC.

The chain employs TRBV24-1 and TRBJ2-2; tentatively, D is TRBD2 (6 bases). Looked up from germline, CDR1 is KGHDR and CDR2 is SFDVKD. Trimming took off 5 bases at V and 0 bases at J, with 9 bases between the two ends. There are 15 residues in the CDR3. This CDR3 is CATSVGLPNTGELFF. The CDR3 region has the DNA TGTGCCACCAGTGTCGGACTACCGAACACCGGGGAGCTGTTTTTT.

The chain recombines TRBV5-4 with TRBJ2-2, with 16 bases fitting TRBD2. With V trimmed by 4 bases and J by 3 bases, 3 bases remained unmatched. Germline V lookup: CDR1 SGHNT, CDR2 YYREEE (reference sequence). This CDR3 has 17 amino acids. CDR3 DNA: TGTGCCAGCAGCCCGGGACTAGCGGGGGGGTACACCGGGGAGCTGTTTTTT. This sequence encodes CASSPGLAGGYTGELFF.

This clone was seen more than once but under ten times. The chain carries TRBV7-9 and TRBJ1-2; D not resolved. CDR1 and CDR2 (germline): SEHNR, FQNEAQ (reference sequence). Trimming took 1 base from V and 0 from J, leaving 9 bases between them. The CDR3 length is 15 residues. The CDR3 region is CASSLGGLTNYGYTF. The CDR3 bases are TGTGCCAGCAGCTTAGGTGGCTTAACTAACTATGGCTACACCTTC.

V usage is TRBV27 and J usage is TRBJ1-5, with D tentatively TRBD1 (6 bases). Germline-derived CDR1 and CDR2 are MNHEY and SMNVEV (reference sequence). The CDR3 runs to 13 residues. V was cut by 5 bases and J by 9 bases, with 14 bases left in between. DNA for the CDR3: TGTGCCAGCAGTCCCGGTAGGGGGAGGCCCCAGCATTTT. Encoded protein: CASSPGRGRPQHF.

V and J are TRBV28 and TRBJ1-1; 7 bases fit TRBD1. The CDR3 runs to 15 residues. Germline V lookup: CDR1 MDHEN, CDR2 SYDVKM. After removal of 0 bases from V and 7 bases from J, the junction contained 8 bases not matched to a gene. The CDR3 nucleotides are TGTGCCAGCAGTTTATGGGCAGGGGGGATCGGTGAAGCTTTCTTT. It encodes CASSLWAGGIGEAFF.

The CDR3 reads CASRGEQQTNQPQHF. The CDR3, as DNA: TGTGCCAGCAGGGGAGAACAGCAAACCAATCAGCCCCAGCATTTT. The V call is TRBV6-5, the J call TRBJ1-5; no reliable D call. CDR3 size: 15 residues. Trimming pared 6 bases from V and 3 bases from J, leaving 15 bases between. Germline V gene lookup returns CDR1 MNHEY and CDR2 SVGAGI.